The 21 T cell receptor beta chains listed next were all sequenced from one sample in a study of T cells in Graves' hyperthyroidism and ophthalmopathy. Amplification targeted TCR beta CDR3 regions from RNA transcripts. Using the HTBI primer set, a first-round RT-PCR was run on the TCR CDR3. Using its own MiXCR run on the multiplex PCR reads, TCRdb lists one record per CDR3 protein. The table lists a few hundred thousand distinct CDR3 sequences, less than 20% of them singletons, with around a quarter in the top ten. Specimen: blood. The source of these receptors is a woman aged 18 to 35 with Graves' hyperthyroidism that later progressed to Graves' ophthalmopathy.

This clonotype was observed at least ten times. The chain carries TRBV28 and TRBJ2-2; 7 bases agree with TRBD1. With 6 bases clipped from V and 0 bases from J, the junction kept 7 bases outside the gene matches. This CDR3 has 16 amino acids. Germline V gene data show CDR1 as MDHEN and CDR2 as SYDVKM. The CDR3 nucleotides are TGTGCCAGCAGCCGACCCGGGACAGCGAACACCGGGGAGCTGTTTTTT. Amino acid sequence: CASSRPGTANTGELFF.

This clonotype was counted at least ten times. DNA for the CDR3: TGTGCCAGCAGCGACCGACAGGCACCCTATAATTCACCCCTCCACTTT. It yields the protein CASSDRQAPYNSPLHF. This chain joins TRBV7-8 and TRBJ1-6; a weak D match, TRBD1 (6 bases). The V gene lost 5 bases and the J gene lost 2 bases, with 13 bases spanning the gap. The CDR3 has 16 amino acids. Germline loops: CDR1 SGHVS, CDR2 FQNEAQ.

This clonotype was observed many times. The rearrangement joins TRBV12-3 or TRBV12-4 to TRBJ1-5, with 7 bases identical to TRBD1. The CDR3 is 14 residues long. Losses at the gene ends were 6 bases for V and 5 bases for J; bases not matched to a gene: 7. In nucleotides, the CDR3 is TGTGCCAGCAGCTTGGACAGGAACCATCAGCCCCAGCATTTT. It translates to CASSLDRNHQPQHF.

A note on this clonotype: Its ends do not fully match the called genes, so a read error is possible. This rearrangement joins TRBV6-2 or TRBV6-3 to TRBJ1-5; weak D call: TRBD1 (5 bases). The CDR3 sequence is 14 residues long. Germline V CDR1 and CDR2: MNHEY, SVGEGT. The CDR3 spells CASSYFRDNQPQHF. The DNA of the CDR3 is TGTGCCAGCAGCTACTTCAGGGATAATCAGCCCCAGCATTTT.

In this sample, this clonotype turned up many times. CDR3 DNA: TGTGCCAGCTCACGACAGGATTACGAGCAGTACTTC. This gives the protein CASSRQDYEQYF. The rearrangement links TRBV18 to TRBJ2-7; weak D call: TRBD1 (6 bases). The germline V gene has CDR1 KGHSH and CDR2 LQKENI. The CDR3 spans 12 residues. Between the trimmed V and J ends, which lost 4 bases and 4 bases, there was a span of 8 bases.

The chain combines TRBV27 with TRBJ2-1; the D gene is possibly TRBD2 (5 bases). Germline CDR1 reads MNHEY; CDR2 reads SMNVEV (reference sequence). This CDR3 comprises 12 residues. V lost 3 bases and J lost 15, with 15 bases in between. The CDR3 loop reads CASSLAGEYMFF. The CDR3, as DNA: TGTGCCAGCAGTTTGGCCGGGGAGTATATGTTCTTC.

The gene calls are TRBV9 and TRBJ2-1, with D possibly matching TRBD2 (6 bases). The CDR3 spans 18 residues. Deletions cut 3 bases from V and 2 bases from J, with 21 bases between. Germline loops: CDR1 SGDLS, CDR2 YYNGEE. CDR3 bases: TGTGCCAGCAGCGGGAGTCTCTCGGGGGAGAGGACCTACAATGAGCAGTTCTTC. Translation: CASSGSLSGERTYNEQFF.

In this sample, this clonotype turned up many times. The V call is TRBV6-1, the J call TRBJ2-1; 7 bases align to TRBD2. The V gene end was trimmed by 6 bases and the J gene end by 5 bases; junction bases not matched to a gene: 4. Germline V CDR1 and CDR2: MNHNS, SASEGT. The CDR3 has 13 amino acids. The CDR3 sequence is CASRIAGNNEQFF. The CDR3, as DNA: TGTGCCAGCAGAATAGCGGGTAACAATGAGCAGTTCTTC.

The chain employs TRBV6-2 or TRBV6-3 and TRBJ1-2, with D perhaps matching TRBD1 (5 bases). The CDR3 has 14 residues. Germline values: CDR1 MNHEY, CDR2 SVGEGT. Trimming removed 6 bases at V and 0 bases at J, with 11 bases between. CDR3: CASSKYRPNYGYTF. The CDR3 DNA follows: TGTGCCAGCAGCAAGTACAGGCCTAACTATGGCTACACCTTC.

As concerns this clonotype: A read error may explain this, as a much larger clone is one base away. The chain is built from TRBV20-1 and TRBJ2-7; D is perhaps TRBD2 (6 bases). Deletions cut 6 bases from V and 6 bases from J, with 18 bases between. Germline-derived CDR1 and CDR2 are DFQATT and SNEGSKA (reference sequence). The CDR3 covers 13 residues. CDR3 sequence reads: CSALRLVFSEQYF. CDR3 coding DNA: TGCAGTGCCCTACGACTAGTTTTTAGCGAGCAGTACTTC.

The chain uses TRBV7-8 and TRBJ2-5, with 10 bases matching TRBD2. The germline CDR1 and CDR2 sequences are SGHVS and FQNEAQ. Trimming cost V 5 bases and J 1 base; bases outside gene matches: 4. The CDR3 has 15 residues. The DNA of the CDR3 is TGTGCCAGCAGCCTGACTAGCGGGTTCCAAGAGACCCAGTACTTC. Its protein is CASSLTSGFQETQYF. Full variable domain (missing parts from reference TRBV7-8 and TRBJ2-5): GAGVSQSPRYKVAKRGQDVALRCDPISGHVSLFWYQQALGQGPEFLTYFQNEAQLDKSGLPSDRFFAERPEGSVSTLKIQRTQQEDSAVYLCASSLTSGFQETQYFGPGTRLLVL.

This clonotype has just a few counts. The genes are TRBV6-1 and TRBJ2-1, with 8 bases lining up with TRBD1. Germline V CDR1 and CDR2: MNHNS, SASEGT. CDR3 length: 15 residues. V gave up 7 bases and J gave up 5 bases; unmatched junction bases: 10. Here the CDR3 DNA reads TGTGCCAGCACCGAAGCCCAGGGGGCAGACAATGAGCAGTTCTTC. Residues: CASTEAQGADNEQFF.

The CDR3 DNA reads as TGTGCCAGCAGTTATACCACTCCCACTCCCGGGAGGTCAAATGAGCAGTTCTTC. This encodes CASSYTTPTPGRSNEQFF. The chain carries TRBV6-9 and TRBJ2-1; 7 nucleotides match TRBD2. Trimming at V came to 2 bases and at J to 7 bases, leaving 17 bases not matched to a gene. The CDR3 runs to 18 residues. Germline CDR1 reads MNHGY; CDR2 reads SVAAGI.

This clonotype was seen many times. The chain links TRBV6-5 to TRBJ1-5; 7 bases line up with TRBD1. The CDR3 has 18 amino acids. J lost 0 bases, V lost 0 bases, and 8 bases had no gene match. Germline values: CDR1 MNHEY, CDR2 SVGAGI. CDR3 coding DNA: TGTGCCAGCAGTTACTCGACCCGGGACAGATATAGCAATCAGCCCCAGCATTTT. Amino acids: CASSYSTRDRYSNQPQHF.

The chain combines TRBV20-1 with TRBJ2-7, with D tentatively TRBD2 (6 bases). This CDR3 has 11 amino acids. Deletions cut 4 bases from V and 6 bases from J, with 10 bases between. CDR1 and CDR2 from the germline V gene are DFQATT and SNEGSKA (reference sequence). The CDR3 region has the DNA TGCAGTGCTACCCCAGCGGGCGAGCAGTACTTC. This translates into CSATPAGEQYF.

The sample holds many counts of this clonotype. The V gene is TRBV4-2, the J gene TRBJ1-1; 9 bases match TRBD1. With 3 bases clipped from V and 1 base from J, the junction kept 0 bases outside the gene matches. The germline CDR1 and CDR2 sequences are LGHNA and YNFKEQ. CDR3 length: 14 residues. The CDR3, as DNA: TGTGCCAGCAGCCAGGACAGGGGGAACACTGAAGCTTTCTTT. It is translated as CASSQDRGNTEAFF.

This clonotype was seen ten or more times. CDR3 in amino acids: CASSQDWTSGREQYF. The CDR3 region has the DNA TGCGCCAGCAGCCAAGATTGGACTAGCGGGAGGGAGCAGTACTTC. V gene TRBV4-1 combines with J gene TRBJ2-7, with TRBD2 matching over 14 bases. Germline-derived CDR1 and CDR2 are MGHRA and YSYEKL. This CDR3 has 15 amino acids. Trimming took 0 bases from V and 7 from J; bases not matched to a gene: 2.

The CDR3 sequence is CASSKTAGPSYEQYF. The CDR3 DNA sequence: TGTGCCAGCAGTAAAACAGCGGGGCCCTCCTACGAGCAGTACTTC. The chain links TRBV12-3 or TRBV12-4 to TRBJ2-7, with 7 bases aligning to TRBD2. The CDR3 spans 15 residues. The V segment lost 5 bases and the J segment 0 bases; nucleotides outside the gene matches: 7.

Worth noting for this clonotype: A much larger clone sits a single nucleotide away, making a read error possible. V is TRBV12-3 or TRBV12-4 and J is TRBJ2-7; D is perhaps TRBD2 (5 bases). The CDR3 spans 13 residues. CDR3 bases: TGTGCCAGCAGTAGAGACCTAGCCTACGACCAGTACTTC. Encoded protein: CASSRDLAYDQYF.

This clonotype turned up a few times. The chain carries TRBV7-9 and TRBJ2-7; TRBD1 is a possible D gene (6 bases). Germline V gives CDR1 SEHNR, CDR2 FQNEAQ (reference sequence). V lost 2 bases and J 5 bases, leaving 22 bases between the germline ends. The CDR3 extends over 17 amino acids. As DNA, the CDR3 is TGTGCCAGCAGCTTAACTCCACAGGGCCCTCTACTAGACGAGCAGTACTTC. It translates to CASSLTPQGPLLDEQYF. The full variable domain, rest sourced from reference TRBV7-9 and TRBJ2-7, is DTGVSQNPRHKITKRGQNVTFRCDPISEHNRLYWYRQTLGQGPEFLTYFQNEAQLEKSRLLSDRFSAERPKGSFSTLEIQRTEQGDSAMYLCASSLTPQGPLLDEQYFGPGTRLTVT.

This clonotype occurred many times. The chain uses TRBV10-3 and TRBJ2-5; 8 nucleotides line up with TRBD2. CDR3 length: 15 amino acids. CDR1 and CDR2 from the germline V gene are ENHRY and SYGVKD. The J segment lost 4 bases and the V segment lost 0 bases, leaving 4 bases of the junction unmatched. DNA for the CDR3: TGTGCCATCAGTGAGTCGGGGACTAGTGGAGAGACCCAGTACTTC. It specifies CAISESGTSGETQYF.